What follows are 27 T cell receptor beta chains derived from one specimen sequenced in a study of T cell repertoires in cytomegalovirus infection. No cognate antigen is known for these TCRs. Each CDR3 protein is one row after TCRdb ran MiXCR on the reads. The sample has 100,000 to 150,000 distinct CDR3 sequences, around 30% seen once; the top ten hold 45% to 65%. This material consisted of CD8+ T cells from cultured PBMCs, taken from culture after CMV antigen stimulation. These receptors all come from a human donor in good health (CMV status not recorded). Some clones in this sample may be carry-over from other donors' samples.

This clonotype showed up many times. CDR3 DNA sequence: TGTGCCAGCAGCGCGAGTACAGGGATATCCTACGAGCAGTACTTC. Its protein is CASSASTGISYEQYF. The chain recombines TRBV7-6 with TRBJ2-7, with a tentative D call TRBD1 (6 bases). The CDR3 loop spans 15 amino acids. Germline CDR1 and CDR2: SGHVS and FNYEAQ. V gave up 5 bases and J gave up 1 base, with 15 bases separating them.

The V gene is TRBV5-5, the J gene TRBJ1-3; the D gene is possibly TRBD1 (5 bases). Germline loops: CDR1 SGHKS, CDR2 YYEKEE (reference sequence). V lost 7 bases, J lost 5 bases, and 16 bases lay in between. The CDR3 is 14 amino acids. The CDR3 DNA reads TGTGCCAGCTCGCCGAGGACACCGAGAAACACCATATATTTT. Its protein product is CASSPRTPRNTIYF.

This clonotype was counted between two and nine times. This chain uses TRBV19 with TRBJ2-7; D is unclear. Germline assignment: CDR1 LNHDA and CDR2 SQIVND (reference sequence). Between the trimmed V and J ends, which lost 1 base and 0 bases, there was a span of 7 bases. This CDR3 region has 14 residues. The CDR3 is CASSIAVLSYEQYF. As DNA, the CDR3 is TGTGCCAGTAGTATAGCGGTGCTCTCCTACGAGCAGTACTTC. The full variable domain, completed using reference TRBV19 and TRBJ2-7, is DGGITQSPKYLFRKEGQNVTLSCEQNLNHDAMYWYRQDPGQGLRLIYYSQIVNDFQKGDIAEGYSVSREKKESFPLTVTSAQKNPTAFYLCASSIAVLSYEQYFGPGTRLTVT.

The chain carries TRBV5-1 and TRBJ2-7, with no clear D. The CDR3 contains 14 residues. Germline V gene data show CDR1 as SGHRS and CDR2 as YFSETQ. Trimming cost V 5 bases and J 1 base, with 13 bases left between them. The CDR3 DNA follows: TGCGCCAGCAGGGCAGAGCCGGGTTCCTACGAGCAGTACTTC. Translated, it gives CASRAEPGSYEQYF.

Only a few counts were recorded for this clonotype. The V call is TRBV11-2, the J call TRBJ1-2; D is unclear. Germline assignment: CDR1 SGHAT and CDR2 FQNNGV. The CDR3 is made up of 11 amino acids. Between the trimmed V and J ends, which lost 5 bases and 9 bases, there was a span of 10 bases. The CDR3 here is CASSDLGRYTF. The CDR3 DNA reads TGTGCCAGCAGCGACCTCGGCCGCTACACCTTC.

The chain uses TRBV6-2 or TRBV6-3 and TRBJ1-2; a possible D gene is TRBD1 (5 bases). Germline V gene sequence: CDR1 MNHEY, CDR2 SVGEGT. Trimming took 6 bases from V and 4 from J, leaving 12 bases between them. This CDR3 is built from 13 residues. CDR3 nucleotide sequence: TGTGCCAGCAGCCTGGGACCGATCTATGGCTACACCTTC. Its protein is CASSLGPIYGYTF.

The table lists this clonotype with many counts. V is TRBV7-6 and J is TRBJ1-5; D is possibly TRBD1 (6 bases). The CDR3 consists of 17 residues. V shed 4 bases and J shed 4 bases, with 20 bases lying between them. Germline assignment: CDR1 SGHVS and CDR2 FNYEAQ. Written as DNA, the CDR3 is TGTGCCAGCAGCTCTAATCCGGGACACCTAGCGAATCAGCCCCAGCATTTT. It translates to CASSSNPGHLANQPQHF.

The chain employs TRBV7-6 and TRBJ2-3; TRBD2 matches 9 bases. Trimming took 7 bases from V and 6 from J; bases not matched to a gene: 11. This CDR3 is 15 amino acids long. CDR1 is SGHVS and CDR2 is FNYEAQ in the germline V gene. CDR3 DNA: TGTGCCAGCACCGTTGGCGGGGGGGGCTCGGATACGCAGTATTTT. It is translated as CASTVGGGGSDTQYF.

V and J are TRBV5-6 and TRBJ2-7; 9 bases are a match to TRBD2. The CDR3 has 16 residues. V dropped 3 bases and J dropped 1; count of bases not matched to a gene: 8. Germline V CDR1 and CDR2: SGHDT, YYEEEE. The CDR3 bases are TGTGCCAGCAGCTCGCTGAGCGGGGGGAAATCCTACGAGCAGTACTTC. Its translation: CASSSLSGGKSYEQYF.

The table lists this clonotype with many counts. The chain employs TRBV6-2 or TRBV6-3 and TRBJ2-7, with 8 bases lining up with TRBD1. The germline gives CDR1 MNHEY, CDR2 SVGEGT. CDR3 length equals 14 residues. The ends lost 4 bases at V and 6 bases at J; junction bases unmatched: 8. The CDR3 coding sequence is TGTGCCAGCAGTTCTCGGGCAGGGGGCGGCGAGCAGTACTTC. It translates to CASSSRAGGGEQYF.

Concerning this clonotype: A much larger clonotype is one base distant, so this may be a read error. V gene TRBV7-2 combines with J gene TRBJ2-7, with D possibly TRBD2 on 6 matching bases. The CDR3 sequence is 16 residues long. The germline V gene encodes CDR1 SGHTA and CDR2 FQGNSA. CDR3 in amino acids: CASSLGGGTDSYEQCF. Here the CDR3 DNA reads TGTGCCAGCAGCTTGGGTGGGGGGACGGACTCCTACGAGCAGTGCTTC.

This clonotype was picked up a small number of times. The rearrangement links TRBV4-2 to TRBJ2-2; 9 bases are shared with TRBD2. This CDR3 comprises 17 residues. The ends lost 0 bases at V and 6 bases at J; junction bases unmatched: 8. Germline V lookup: CDR1 LGHNA, CDR2 YNFKEQ. The DNA of the CDR3 is TGTGCCAGCAGCCAAGATTTCGCGGGGGGGCTTGCCGGGGAGCTGTTTTTT. Residues: CASSQDFAGGLAGELFF.

The chain recombines TRBV20-1 with TRBJ2-7; TRBD1 matches at 7 bases. Per the germline V gene, CDR1 is DFQATT and CDR2 is SNEGSKA (reference sequence). This CDR3 has 13 amino acids. After removal of 3 bases from V and 1 base from J, the junction contained 3 bases not matched to a gene. The CDR3 nucleotides read TGCAGTGCTAGCACAGGGGAGTCCTACGAGCAGTACTTC. This sequence encodes CSASTGESYEQYF.

This clonotype occurred many times. The CDR3 nucleotides are TGCGCCAGCAGCTCCGGGACTAGCGGGGACCGGGATACGCAGTATTTT. It yields the protein CASSSGTSGDRDTQYF. The chain uses TRBV5-1 and TRBJ2-3, with 13 bases matching TRBD2. After removal of 3 bases from V and 6 bases from J, the junction contained 7 bases not matched to a gene. The CDR3 contains 16 residues. Germline V gene sequence: CDR1 SGHRS, CDR2 YFSETQ.

The V call is TRBV20-1, the J call TRBJ2-7; no clear D gene. Germline V gene lookup returns CDR1 DFQATT and CDR2 SNEGSKA (reference sequence). V was trimmed by 1 base and J by 0 bases, leaving 4 bases between them. The CDR3 contains 12 residues. The CDR3: CSARAHSYEQYF. As DNA, the CDR3 is TGCAGTGCTAGAGCGCACTCCTACGAGCAGTACTTC.

This chain uses TRBV29-1 with TRBJ2-3; TRBD1 aligns across 8 bases. Germline CDR1 reads SQVTM; CDR2 reads ANQGSEA. The J segment lost 2 bases and the V segment lost 4 bases, leaving 5 bases of the junction unmatched. The CDR3 runs to 14 residues. CDR3 region: CSVAGTGPTDTQYF. CDR3 nucleotide sequence: TGCAGCGTTGCCGGGACAGGACCCACAGATACGCAGTATTTT.

The chain has TRBV28 and TRBJ2-2; D not resolved. Looked up from germline, CDR1 is MDHEN and CDR2 is SYDVKM. V was cut by 3 bases and J by 4 bases, with 9 bases left in between. The CDR3 contains 14 residues. CDR3 sequence reads: CASSLVAFTGELFF. The CDR3 bases are TGTGCCAGCAGTTTGGTTGCGTTCACCGGGGAGCTGTTTTTT.

This clonotype showed up just a few times. The V gene is TRBV12-3 or TRBV12-4, the J gene TRBJ2-7; 9 nucleotides align to TRBD1. V shed 2 bases, J shed 3 bases, and the junction held 2 bases outside the gene matches. The CDR3 runs 14 residues. DNA of the CDR3: TGTGCCAGCAGTTTATTGGGACAGGGCTACGAGCAGTACTTC. It yields the protein CASSLLGQGYEQYF.

This chain joins TRBV7-6 and TRBJ2-1, with 8 nucleotides matching TRBD1. Unmatched junction bases numbered 4, after V lost 4 bases and J lost 5 bases. CDR3 size: 14 residues. Germline V CDR1 and CDR2: SGHVS, FNYEAQ. The CDR3 sequence: CASSSADRDNEQFF. CDR3 in DNA: TGTGCCAGCAGCTCCGCGGACAGGGACAATGAGCAGTTCTTC. Full variable domain (remainder filled in from reference TRBV7-6 and TRBJ2-1): GAGVSQSPRYKVTKRGQDVALRCDPISGHVSLYWYRQALGQGPEFLTYFNYEAQQDKSGLPNDRFSAERPEGSISTLTIQRTEQRDSAMYRCASSSADRDNEQFFGPGTRLTVL.

At least ten counts were recorded for this clonotype. This sequence joins TRBV29-1 and TRBJ1-2; perhaps TRBD1 as D (6 bases). CDR3 length equals 14 residues. Germline lookup yields CDR1 SQVTM and CDR2 ANQGSEA. V lost 4 bases, J lost 4 bases, and 16 bases lay in between. The CDR3 sequence: CSVATGQGSYGYTF. CDR3 in DNA: TGCAGCGTTGCCACGGGACAAGGGAGCTATGGCTACACCTTC.

J is TRBJ1-2 and V is TRBV28; D ambiguous. The germline V gene encodes CDR1 MDHEN and CDR2 SYDVKM. Trimming took 3 bases from V and 4 from J, leaving 12 bases between them. The CDR3 runs 14 residues. The CDR3, as DNA: TGTGCCAGCAGTTTTTCCGGGTCGGGCTATGGCTACACCTTC. It encodes CASSFSGSGYGYTF.

V and J are TRBV19 and TRBJ2-6, with 10 bases aligning to TRBD1. The junction had 6 bases not matched to a gene; V was cut back by 3 bases and J by 1 base. The germline V gene encodes CDR1 LNHDA and CDR2 SQIVND (reference sequence). The CDR3 length is 18 residues. The CDR3 DNA is TGTGCCAGTAGTATGGACAGGGGGGGACTATCTGGGGCCAACGTCCTGACTTTC. This sequence encodes CASSMDRGGLSGANVLTF. Full variable domain (missing parts from reference TRBV19 and TRBJ2-6): DGGITQSPKYLFRKEGQNVTLSCEQNLNHDAMYWYRQDPGQGLRLIYYSQIVNDFQKGDIAEGYSVSREKKESFPLTVTSAQKNPTAFYLCASSMDRGGLSGANVLTFGAGSRLTVL.

The sample holds many counts of this clonotype. The J gene is TRBJ2-6, the V gene TRBV7-2, with D maybe TRBD2 (5 bases). The CDR3 is 18 amino acids. From germline, CDR1 is SGHTA and CDR2 FQGNSA. Trimming shortened V by 5 bases and J by 0 bases, and 17 bases separated the two germline ends. In DNA form, the CDR3 reads TGTGCCAGCAGCCCGGCCCCGGGCACTAGCTCTGGGGCCAACGTCCTGACTTTC. Encoded protein: CASSPAPGTSSGANVLTF.

This clonotype turned up a few times. The rearrangement joins TRBV6-2 or TRBV6-3 to TRBJ2-3; 8 bases are shared with TRBD1. V lost 4 bases and J lost 3; bases outside the gene matches: 6. CDR1 is MNHEY, CDR2 SVGEGT, per germline. This CDR3 is 15 amino acids long. The CDR3 sequence: CASSSLDRATDTQYF. DNA of the CDR3: TGTGCCAGCAGTTCATTGGACAGGGCGACAGATACGCAGTATTTT.

V gene TRBV29-1 combines with J gene TRBJ2-2, with a weak D call TRBD2 (6 bases). This CDR3 is built from 14 residues. CDR1 and CDR2 (germline): SQVTM, ANQGSEA. With 4 bases removed from V and 2 bases from J, the gap between germline ends came to 11 bases. In DNA, the CDR3 is TGCAGCGTTGCTATAGCGGATAACACCGGGGAGCTGTTTTTT. It codes for CSVAIADNTGELFF.

The gene calls are TRBV4-1 and TRBJ1-6; the D is unclear. V dropped 4 bases and J dropped 9 bases, with 10 bases sitting between them. Germline assignment: CDR1 MGHRA and CDR2 YSYEKL. This CDR3 contains 13 residues. For the CDR3, the DNA is TGCGCCAGCAGCCCCGTGGGTTCTTCACCCCTCCACTTT. This encodes CASSPVGSSPLHF.

The V and J genes are TRBV19 and TRBJ1-1; D is undetermined. This CDR3 has 17 amino acids. V was clipped by 3 bases and J by 2 bases, with 19 bases between them. Germline V gene lookup returns CDR1 LNHDA and CDR2 SQIVND (reference sequence). The CDR3 region is CASSIGVTSGFNTEAFF. Written as DNA, the CDR3 is TGTGCCAGTAGTATTGGGGTTACTTCCGGATTCAACACTGAAGCTTTCTTT.